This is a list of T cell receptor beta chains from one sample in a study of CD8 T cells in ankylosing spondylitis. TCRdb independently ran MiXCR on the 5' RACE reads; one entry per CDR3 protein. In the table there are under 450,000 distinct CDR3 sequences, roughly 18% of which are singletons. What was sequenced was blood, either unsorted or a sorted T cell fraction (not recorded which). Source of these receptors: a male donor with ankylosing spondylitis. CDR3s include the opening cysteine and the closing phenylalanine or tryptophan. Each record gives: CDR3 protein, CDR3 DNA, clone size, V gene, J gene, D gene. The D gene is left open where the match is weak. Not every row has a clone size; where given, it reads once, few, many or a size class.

cdr3_aa: CSVGVGGWEKLFF
cdr3_nt: TGCAGCGTTGGGGTAGGGGGCTGGGAAAAACTGTTTTTT
clone_size: -
v_call: TRBV29-1
j_call: TRBJ1-4
d_call: TRBD1

cdr3_aa: CASSPGTLLREQYF
cdr3_nt: TGTGCCAGCAGCCCCGGGACTCTGCTTAGGGAGCAGTACTTC
clone_size: -
v_call: TRBV11-2
j_call: TRBJ2-7
d_call: -

cdr3_aa: CASSPRNEQFF
cdr3_nt: TGTGCCAGCAGTCCACGCAATGAGCAGTTCTTC
clone_size: many
v_call: TRBV12-3/TRBV12-4
j_call: TRBJ2-1
d_call: -

cdr3_aa: CASSFSGSVTGELFF
cdr3_nt: TGTGCCAGCAGTTTTAGCGGGAGTGTCACCGGGGAGCTGTTTTTT
clone_size: -
v_call: TRBV12-3/TRBV12-4
j_call: TRBJ2-2
d_call: TRBD2

cdr3_aa: CASSVRDRGTDEQFF
cdr3_nt: TGTGCCAGCAGCGTCCGGGACAGGGGGACGGATGAGCAGTTCTTC
clone_size: -
v_call: TRBV9
j_call: TRBJ2-1
d_call: TRBD1

cdr3_aa: CASSPNLAGETFYNEQFF
cdr3_nt: TGTGCCAGCAGTCCCAACCTAGCGGGGGAGACCTTCTACAATGAGCAGTTCTTC
clone_size: -
v_call: TRBV3-1
j_call: TRBJ2-1
d_call: TRBD2

cdr3_aa: CASSERDRNNQPQHF
cdr3_nt: TGTGCCAGCAGTGAAAGGGACAGAAACAATCAGCCCCAGCATTTT
clone_size: few
v_call: TRBV6-1
j_call: TRBJ1-5
d_call: TRBD1

cdr3_aa: CASSFWTGGSADTQYF
cdr3_nt: TGTGCCAGCAGCTTCTGGACAGGGGGCAGTGCAGATACGCAGTATTTT
clone_size: many
v_call: TRBV7-9
j_call: TRBJ2-3
d_call: TRBD1

cdr3_aa: CASSQKGQGWDEQFF
cdr3_nt: TGTGCCAGCAGCCAAAAAGGACAGGGGTGGGATGAGCAGTTCTTC
clone_size: -
v_call: TRBV3-1
j_call: TRBJ2-1
d_call: TRBD1

cdr3_aa: CAWTGRNYGYTF
cdr3_nt: TGTGCCTGGACGGGGCGGAACTATGGCTACACCTTC
clone_size: few
v_call: TRBV30
j_call: TRBJ1-2
d_call: -

cdr3_aa: CASSLMPSSTDTQYF
cdr3_nt: TGCGCCAGCAGCTTGATGCCTTCTAGCACAGATACGCAGTATTTT
clone_size: few
v_call: TRBV5-1
j_call: TRBJ2-3
d_call: -

cdr3_aa: CASSLVPGQGNTEAFF
cdr3_nt: TGTGCCAGCAGCTTAGTACCAGGGCAGGGAAACACTGAAGCTTTCTTT
clone_size: many
v_call: TRBV7-2
j_call: TRBJ1-1
d_call: -

cdr3_aa: CASSGLGGNQPQHF
cdr3_nt: TGTGCCAGCAGTGGGTTGGGGGGCAATCAGCCCCAGCATTTT
clone_size: -
v_call: TRBV12-3/TRBV12-4
j_call: TRBJ1-5
d_call: -

cdr3_aa: CASSQLDGVSSGNTIYF
cdr3_nt: TGTGCCAGCAGCCAACTGGACGGCGTGAGCTCTGGAAACACCATATATTTT
clone_size: -
v_call: TRBV4-2
j_call: TRBJ1-3
d_call: -

cdr3_aa: CASSHLAGGYNEQFF
cdr3_nt: TGCGCCAGCAGCCATCTAGCGGGGGGTTACAATGAGCAGTTCTTC
clone_size: -
v_call: TRBV5-1
j_call: TRBJ2-1
d_call: TRBD2

cdr3_aa: CASSYSGLAGHEQFF
cdr3_nt: TGTGCCAGCAGTTACTCGGGACTAGCTGGCCATGAGCAGTTCTTC
clone_size: few
v_call: TRBV6-2/TRBV6-3
j_call: TRBJ2-1
d_call: TRBD2

cdr3_aa: CASSYGGTGDYEQYF
cdr3_nt: TGTGCCAGCAGTTACGGTGGGACAGGGGACTACGAGCAGTACTTC
clone_size: -
v_call: TRBV6-5
j_call: TRBJ2-7
d_call: TRBD1

cdr3_aa: CASERDRGTNTEAFF
cdr3_nt: TGTGCCAGTGAGAGGGACAGGGGGACGAACACTGAAGCTTTCTTT
clone_size: few
v_call: TRBV2
j_call: TRBJ1-1
d_call: TRBD1

cdr3_aa: CASLDRTGSSYNEQFF
cdr3_nt: TGTGCCAGCTTAGACCGGACGGGGAGCTCCTACAATGAGCAGTTCTTC
clone_size: -
v_call: TRBV18
j_call: TRBJ2-1
d_call: -

cdr3_aa: CATSYSTYGYTF
cdr3_nt: TGTGCCACCTCGTACAGCACCTATGGCTACACCTTC
clone_size: few
v_call: TRBV15
j_call: TRBJ1-2
d_call: -

cdr3_aa: CASSTTGYGYTF
cdr3_nt: TGTGCCAGCAGTACGACAGGCTATGGCTACACCTTC
clone_size: many
v_call: TRBV2
j_call: TRBJ1-2
d_call: -

cdr3_aa: CASSARLAGEYEQYF
cdr3_nt: TGCGCCAGCAGCGCCCGACTAGCGGGAGAATACGAGCAGTACTTC
clone_size: -
v_call: TRBV4-3
j_call: TRBJ2-7
d_call: TRBD2